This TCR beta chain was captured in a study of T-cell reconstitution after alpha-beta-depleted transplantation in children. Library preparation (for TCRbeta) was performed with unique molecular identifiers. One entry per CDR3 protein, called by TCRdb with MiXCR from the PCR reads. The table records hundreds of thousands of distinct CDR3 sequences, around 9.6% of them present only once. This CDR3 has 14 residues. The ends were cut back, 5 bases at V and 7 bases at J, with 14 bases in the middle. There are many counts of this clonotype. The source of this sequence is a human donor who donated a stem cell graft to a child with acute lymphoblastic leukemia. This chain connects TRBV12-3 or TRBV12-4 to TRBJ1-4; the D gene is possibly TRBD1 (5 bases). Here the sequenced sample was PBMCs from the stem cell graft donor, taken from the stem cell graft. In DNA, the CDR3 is TGTGCCAGCAGTCTTGCCCAGGGAGGTGAAAAACTGTTTTTT. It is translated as CASSLAQGGEKLFF.